Below, 22 T cell receptor beta chains from the same sample are listed, as sequenced in a study of response to subunit inactivated influenza vaccine. TCRdb itself ran the RT-PCR reads through MiXCR, one entry per CDR3 protein. The data show some 200,000 distinct CDR3 sequences, 10% to 15% seen once. These records were also assigned to another study, of T cells expressing NK-cell markers. From that report: The authors generated TCR beta cDNA through 5'RACE template switching with UMIs.

This specimen was CD8+ T cells sorted from PBMCs, taken less than 13 days after vaccination. All receptors come from a man aged 50 or older who received an inactivated influenza vaccine.

This chain connects TRBV5-6 to TRBJ2-7, with 8 bases aligning to TRBD1. Germline CDR1 and CDR2: SGHDT and YYEEEE. The V gene end was trimmed by 0 bases and the J gene end by 5 bases; junction bases not matched to a gene: 16. The CDR3 consists of 18 residues. The CDR3 protein is CASSLVGVETGEVHEQYF. For the CDR3, the DNA is TGTGCCAGCAGCTTGGTCGGGGTAGAGACAGGGGAAGTCCACGAGCAGTACTTC.

In this sample, this clonotype turned up a few times. The V gene is TRBV7-9, the J gene TRBJ2-2; D call uncertain. There are 13 residues in the CDR3. The germline V gene has CDR1 SEHNR and CDR2 FQNEAQ (reference sequence). With 4 bases removed from V and 4 bases from J, the gap between germline ends came to 7 bases. CDR3 coding DNA: TGTGCCAGCAGCTACCACGTCACCGGGGAGCTGTTTTTT. It yields the protein CASSYHVTGELFF.

Only a few counts were recorded for this clonotype. J is TRBJ1-2 and V is TRBV6-2 or TRBV6-3; possibly TRBD1 for D (5 bases). Germline V CDR1 and CDR2: MNHEY, SVGEGT. CDR3 length equals 13 residues. Trimming removed 6 bases at V and 3 bases at J, with 11 bases between. The CDR3 region has the DNA TGTGCCAGCAGCCCCGGGACCTACTATGGCTACACCTTC. Its protein is CASSPGTYYGYTF.

The J gene is TRBJ1-2, the V gene TRBV6-2 or TRBV6-3, with no clear D. Germline V gene lookup returns CDR1 MNHEY and CDR2 SVGEGT. The CDR3 is 15 amino acids. V was pared by 2 bases and J by 4 bases, with 14 bases between. The CDR3 sequence is CASSYETQRSYGYTF. The CDR3, as DNA: TGTGCCAGCAGTTACGAAACCCAGAGATCCTATGGCTACACCTTC.

This clonotype was observed many times. The V and J genes are TRBV7-9 and TRBJ2-1; TRBD1 matches 12 bases. V dropped 3 bases and J dropped 9; count of bases not matched to a gene: 3. The CDR3 spans 14 residues. Germline V gives CDR1 SEHNR, CDR2 FQNEAQ (reference sequence). The CDR3 DNA reads as TGTGCCAGCAGCTTGGGACAGGGGGCTTTTGAGCAGTTCTTC. Its translation is CASSLGQGAFEQFF.

This clonotype was picked up a small number of times. The genes are TRBV5-6 and TRBJ2-1; TRBD2 agrees at 9 bases. The J segment lost 7 bases and the V segment lost 0 bases, leaving 5 bases of the junction unmatched. The CDR3 runs to 15 residues. Germline loops: CDR1 SGHDT, CDR2 YYEEEE. The CDR3 coding sequence is TGTGCCAGCAGCTTGGATAGCGGGAGAGGGAATGAGCAGTTCTTC. This translates into CASSLDSGRGNEQFF.

For this clonotype: A much larger clone lies one base from this, so it may be a read error. The chain couples TRBV29-1 to TRBJ2-1; 9 nucleotides line up with TRBD1. V dropped 0 bases and J dropped 10; count of bases not matched to a gene: 10. Germline V gene data show CDR1 as SQVTM and CDR2 as ANQGSEA. The CDR3 sequence is 15 residues long. As DNA, the CDR3 is TGCAGCGTTGAAGATGGTGGGACAGGGACCTACGAGCAGTTCTTC. Translating gives CSVEDGGTGTYEQFF.

This clonotype was seen only a few times. This rearrangement joins TRBV3-1 to TRBJ2-5; the D gene is possibly TRBD2 (5 bases). Per germline, CDR1 LGHDT and CDR2 YNNKEL (reference sequence). The ends were cut back, 4 bases at V and 3 bases at J, with 12 bases in the middle. The CDR3 consists of 14 residues. The CDR3 spells CASSLGVAEETQYF. In nucleotides, the CDR3 is TGTGCCAGCAGCCTGGGAGTAGCCGAAGAGACCCAGTACTTC.

The table lists this clonotype with a few counts. The chain joins TRBV28 to TRBJ2-6; the D is unclear. CDR1 and CDR2 (germline): MDHEN, SYDVKM. This CDR3 contains 12 residues. CDR3 loop: CGIRGGANVLTF. The CDR3 DNA sequence: TGTGGGATCCGCGGCGGGGCCAACGTCCTGACTTTC.

The chain carries TRBV18 and TRBJ2-6; unclear D gene. Trimming took off 4 bases at V and 0 bases at J, with 13 bases between the two ends. This CDR3 region has 17 residues. CDR1 is KGHSH, CDR2 LQKENI, per germline. CDR3 region: CASSRVFEISGANVLTF. In DNA, the CDR3 is TGTGCCAGCTCACGTGTATTCGAGATCTCTGGGGCCAACGTCCTGACTTTC.

This clonotype was counted between two and nine times. The rearrangement links TRBV24-1 to TRBJ2-1; D unresolved. The ends were cut back, 4 bases at V and 0 bases at J, with 9 bases in the middle. The CDR3 has 15 residues. Germline values: CDR1 KGHDR, CDR2 SFDVKD. The CDR3 DNA sequence: TGTGCCACCAGTGAGGGGTTTAGCTCCTACAATGAGCAGTTCTTC. This sequence encodes CATSEGFSSYNEQFF.

This chain uses TRBV6-5 with TRBJ2-3, with 8 bases that match TRBD2. The V gene end was trimmed by 4 bases and the J gene end by 3 bases; junction bases not matched to a gene: 6. The germline V gene has CDR1 MNHEY and CDR2 SVGAGI. The CDR3 loop spans 15 amino acids. The CDR3 reads CASSWSGSSTDTQYF. In DNA, the CDR3 is TGTGCCAGCAGTTGGAGCGGGAGTTCGACAGATACGCAGTATTTT.

This clonotype was counted a few times. The V and J genes are TRBV2 and TRBJ2-1; TRBD1 agrees at 9 bases. The germline V gene encodes CDR1 SNHLY and CDR2 FYNNEI. Germline trimming cut 4 bases from V and 5 bases from J; bases unmatched to any gene: 6. The CDR3 spans 15 residues. The CDR3 loop reads CASSGRQGVDNEQFF. The CDR3 coding sequence is TGTGCCAGCAGTGGACGACAGGGGGTCGACAATGAGCAGTTCTTC.

The rearrangement uses TRBV10-3 and TRBJ1-4, with 7 bases lining up with TRBD1. V lost 0 bases and J lost 3; bases outside the gene matches: 1. The CDR3 totals 15 residues. Per the germline V gene, CDR1 is ENHRY and CDR2 is SYGVKD. CDR3 coding DNA: TGTGCCATCAGTGAGTCGGGACAGCCTAATGAAAAACTGTTTTTT. This translates into CAISESGQPNEKLFF.

There are a few counts of this clonotype. V usage is TRBV7-2 and J usage is TRBJ2-7; TRBD2 matches at 15 bases. The junction had 4 bases not matched to a gene; V was cut back by 6 bases and J by 4 bases. The CDR3 is made up of 15 amino acids. Germline assignment: CDR1 SGHTA and CDR2 FQGNSA. CDR3 sequence: CASRAGTSGRYEQYF. The CDR3 nucleotides are TGTGCCAGCAGAGCAGGGACTAGCGGGAGGTACGAGCAGTACTTC.

The genes are TRBV6-2 or TRBV6-3 and TRBJ2-7; the D is unclear. V shed 7 bases and J shed 5 bases, with 18 bases lying between them. The CDR3 consists of 14 residues. The germline V gene has CDR1 MNHEY and CDR2 SVGEGT. DNA of the CDR3: TGTGCCAGCACCCCTGGGTCGTTAGTCCACGAGCAGTACTTC. As protein: CASTPGSLVHEQYF.

The V and J genes are TRBV20-1 and TRBJ2-7, with 10 bases that match TRBD2. The CDR3 extends over 13 amino acids. Germline V CDR1 and CDR2: DFQATT, SNEGSKA (reference sequence). V lost 7 bases, J lost 2 bases, and 5 bases stayed unmatched. CDR3 sequence (DNA): TGCAGTGGTGGACTAGCGGAACCCTACGAGCAGTACTTC. Amino acids: CSGGLAEPYEQYF.

This chain connects TRBV2 to TRBJ2-3, with 8 bases fitting TRBD1. The V and J ends lost 11 bases and 5 bases, in that order; junction bases with no gene match: 12. The CDR3 consists of 14 residues. Germline loops: CDR1 SNHLY, CDR2 FYNNEI. CDR3 in DNA: TGTGCCTCTATAGGAGGACAGGGAATAGATACGCAGTATTTT. Translated, it gives CASIGGQGIDTQYF.

The chain recombines TRBV3-1 with TRBJ2-3; the D gene could be TRBD1 or TRBD2 (6 bases each). The germline gives CDR1 LGHDT, CDR2 YNNKEL (reference sequence). The CDR3 runs 15 residues. V dropped 0 bases and J dropped 5 bases, with 12 bases sitting between them. This chain's CDR3 is CASSQEGGPGDTQYF. CDR3 sequence (DNA): TGTGCCAGCAGCCAAGAGGGGGGCCCCGGAGATACGCAGTATTTT.

The chain combines TRBV7-6 with TRBJ2-5; 8 positions match TRBD1. The germline V gene encodes CDR1 SGHVS and CDR2 FNYEAQ. J lost 5 bases, V lost 5 bases, and 10 bases had no gene match. The CDR3 loop spans 15 amino acids. The CDR3 nucleotides are TGTGCCAGCAGCCCTGGACAGGGACCAGGGGAGACCCAGTACTTC. It yields the protein CASSPGQGPGETQYF.

This clonotype has just a few counts. The chain couples TRBV4-2 to TRBJ2-5, with D unclear. Germline CDR1 is LGHNA and CDR2 is YNFKEQ. The V end lost 0 bases, the J end lost 0 bases, and 11 bases lay between the germline ends. The CDR3 totals 16 residues. In DNA form, the CDR3 reads TGTGCCAGCAGCCAAGAGGGGTTACCTAACCAAGAGACCCAGTACTTC. Its translation is CASSQEGLPNQETQYF.

This clonotype was detected many times. The chain carries TRBV29-1 and TRBJ2-7; D is undetermined. CDR1 SQVTM and CDR2 ANQGSEA come from the germline V gene. The CDR3 loop spans 12 amino acids. The ends were cut back, 1 base at V and 1 base at J, with 5 bases in the middle. The CDR3 sequence: CSVEGQSYEQYF. The CDR3 bases are TGCAGCGTTGAAGGCCAATCCTACGAGCAGTACTTC.